This T cell receptor (beta chain) was recorded in a study of identical twins. This clonotype was observed at least ten times. The CDR3 length is 15 residues. Trimming stripped 4 bases from V and 6 bases from J, with 16 bases between. Germline V gives CDR1 KGHDR, CDR2 SFDVKD. TCRdb fed the 5' RACE reads into MiXCR, producing one record per CDR3 protein. This sample has 400,000 or so distinct CDR3 sequences, with 7% to 9.5% found just once. The clonotype originates from a woman aged 45-65 years in good health. The source material was naive T cells sorted from blood. The chain couples TRBV24-1 to TRBJ2-3; weak D call: TRBD1 (6 bases). In nucleotides, the CDR3 is TGTGCCACCAGTGAGTTGAAAACAGGGACCGATACGCAGTATTTT. Protein: CATSELKTGTDTQYF.